The text below deals with one TCR beta chain. Its antigen is as yet unknown. These data come from a study of cytomegalovirus exposure and HLA in healthy donors. Study outcomes and limitations: Reports credit the classifier with highly specific, highly sensitive diagnosis of cytomegalovirus status. Several of the most significant clusters were apparently associated with common viral pathogens in a later analysis.

The study ran its PCR with 60 Vbeta and 13 Jbeta primers. Repertoires were generated with immunoSEQ multiplex PCR, while TCRdb's copy carries only in-frame clones and drops some. The table includes 200,000 or so clones, roughly 84% detected once. Trimming took off 7 bases at V and 4 bases at J, with 12 bases between the two ends. The CDR3 extends over 13 amino acids. Germline assignment: CDR1 SGHTA and CDR2 FQGTGA. The TCR was taken from a boy between 10 and 17 years old in good health and CMV-seronegative. The sequencing sample was made of PBMCs. The genes are TRBV7-3 and TRBJ2-3; possible D gene TRBD1, 6 bases. DNA of the CDR3: TGTGCCAGCAACGATGGGGGCCCAGATACGCAGTATTTT. This gives the protein CASNDGGPDTQYF.